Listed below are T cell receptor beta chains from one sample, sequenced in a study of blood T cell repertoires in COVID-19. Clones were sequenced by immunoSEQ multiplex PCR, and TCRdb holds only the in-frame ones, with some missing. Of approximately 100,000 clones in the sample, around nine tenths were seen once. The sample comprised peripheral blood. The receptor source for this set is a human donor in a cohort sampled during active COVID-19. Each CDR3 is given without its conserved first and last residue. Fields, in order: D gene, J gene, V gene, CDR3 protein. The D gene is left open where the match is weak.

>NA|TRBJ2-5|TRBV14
ASSRLVETQY
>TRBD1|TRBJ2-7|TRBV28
ASSLLTGGLYEQY
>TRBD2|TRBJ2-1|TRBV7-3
ASSPGLARNEQF
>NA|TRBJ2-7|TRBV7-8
ASSPTSLASYEQY
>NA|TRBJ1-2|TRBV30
AWSEQVSIYGYT
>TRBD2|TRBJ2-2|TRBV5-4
ASSFLRELYTGELF
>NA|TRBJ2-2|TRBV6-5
ASPKRGTVPGELF
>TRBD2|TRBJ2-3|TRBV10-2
ATRLANLPDTQY
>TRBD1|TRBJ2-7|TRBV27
ASSLMGDRRLYEQY
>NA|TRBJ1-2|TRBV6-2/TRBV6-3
ASSYSTLGTNGYT
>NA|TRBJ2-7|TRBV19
ASSMGLAEAYEQY
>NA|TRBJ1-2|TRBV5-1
ASSLSQLYGYT
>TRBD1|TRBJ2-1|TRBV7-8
ASSFEQGPHNEQF
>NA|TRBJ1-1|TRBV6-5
AIRRGRNTEAF
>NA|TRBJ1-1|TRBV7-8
ASSFSGVNTEAF
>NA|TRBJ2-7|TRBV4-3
ASSLDRPYEQY
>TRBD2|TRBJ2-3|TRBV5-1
ASSFTSGGTDTQY
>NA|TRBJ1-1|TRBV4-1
ASSQSRLVQRNTEAF